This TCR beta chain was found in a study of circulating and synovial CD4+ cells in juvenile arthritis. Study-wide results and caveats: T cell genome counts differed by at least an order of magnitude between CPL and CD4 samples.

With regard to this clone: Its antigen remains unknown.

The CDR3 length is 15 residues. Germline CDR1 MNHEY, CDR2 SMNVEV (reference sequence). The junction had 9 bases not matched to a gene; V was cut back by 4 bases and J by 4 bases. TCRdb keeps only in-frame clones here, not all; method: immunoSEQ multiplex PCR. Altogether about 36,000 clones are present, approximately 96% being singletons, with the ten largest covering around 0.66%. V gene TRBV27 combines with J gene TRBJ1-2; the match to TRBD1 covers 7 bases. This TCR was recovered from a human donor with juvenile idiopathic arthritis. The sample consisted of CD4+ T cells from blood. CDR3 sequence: CASSYAWDRSYGYTF. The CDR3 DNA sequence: TGTGCCAGCAGTTACGCTTGGGACAGAAGCTATGGCTACACCTTC.